Ten or more counts support the clone carrying this T cell receptor beta chain. Antigen specificity is unknown. TCRbeta library preparation incorporated unique molecular identifiers. TCRdb used MiXCR to reprocess the PCR reads, holding one entry per CDR3 protein. The sample contains approximately 9,000 distinct CDR3 sequences, approximately 15% of which appear only once. The CDR3 has 11 amino acids. Trimming cost V 5 bases and J 14 bases, with 13 bases left between them. CDR1 and CDR2 from the germline V gene are SEHNR and FQNEAQ (reference sequence). The sample originates from a study of T-cell reconstitution after alpha-beta-depleted transplantation in children. Regarding the study as a whole: Surviving recipient T cells and thymic progenitors produced the high day-60 TCRbeta diversity seen in some patients. T-cell numbers and diversity one year post-transplant derived largely from freshly generated T cells. Expanded graft clones numbering several hundred reportedly gave rise to alpha-beta T cells about two months after transplant.

The V call is TRBV7-9, the J call TRBJ1-3; tentative D call: TRBD1 (5 bases). The source of this sequence is a male patient aged 5 to 17 who had a stem cell transplant for acute lymphoblastic leukemia, so the T cells may come from the graft donor. The sequencing here drew on PBMCs, mostly from graft donor cells, taken 60 days after TCRalphabeta/CD19-depleted stem cell transplant. CDR3 DNA: TGTGCCAGCAGCCCACGGGACGGACTATATTTT. It specifies CASSPRDGLYF. Variable domain in full (rest from reference TRBV7-9 and TRBJ1-3): DTGVSQNPRHKITKRGQNVTFRCDPISEHNRLYWYRQTLGQGPEFLTYFQNEAQLEKSRLLSDRFSAERPKGSFSTLEIQRTEQGDSAMYLCASSPRDGLYFGEGSWLTVV.